Shown below are 30 T cell receptor beta chains from a single sample sequenced in a study of beta chain features in type 1 diabetes. What was sequenced were expressed TCRB transcripts, since all of the isolated RNA had been reverse transcribed. This table comes from immunoSEQ multiplex PCR, and its TCRdb copy is limited to in-frame clones, with some not included. The sample holds more than 300,000 clones, 10% to 15% seen once. Sequencing was carried out using naive CD4+ T cells from blood. All receptors derive from a man between 18 and 35 years old in good health.

The chain has TRBV5-6 and TRBJ1-2, with 7 bases identical to TRBD1. Germline assignment: CDR1 SGHDT and CDR2 YYEEEE. The CDR3 runs 15 residues. The junction had 2 bases not matched to a gene; V was cut back by 0 bases and J by 0 bases. CDR3 in amino acids: CASSLGDSPNYGYTF. CDR3 sequence (DNA): TGTGCCAGCAGCTTGGGGGACAGCCCTAACTATGGCTACACCTTC.

This chain connects TRBV11-3 to TRBJ2-1, with D possibly TRBD2 on 5 matching bases. This CDR3 has 12 amino acids. V lost 4 bases and J 12 bases, leaving 13 bases between the germline ends. Per germline, CDR1 SGHNT and CDR2 YENEEA. The CDR3 protein is CASSSSAGSQFF. The CDR3 DNA is TGTGCCAGCAGCTCGTCCGCGGGTTCGCAGTTCTTC.

The rearrangement joins TRBV30 to TRBJ1-3; D unresolved. Germline V gene data show CDR1 as GTSNPN and CDR2 as SVGIG (reference sequence). Trimming removed 1 base from V and 0 bases from J, with 10 bases in between. This CDR3 has 15 amino acids. In DNA, the CDR3 is TGTGCCTGGAGTGGCCAGGCATACTCTGGAAACACCATATATTTT. Protein: CAWSGQAYSGNTIYF.

V gene TRBV28 combines with J gene TRBJ1-2; 9 positions agree with TRBD1. The CDR3 is 16 residues long. The junction had 13 bases not matched to a gene; V was cut back by 6 bases and J by 5 bases. CDR1 MDHEN and CDR2 SYDVKM come from the germline V gene. The CDR3 reads CASRKYTGGAWYGYTF. The CDR3 DNA follows: TGTGCCAGCAGGAAATACACAGGGGGCGCTTGGTATGGCTACACCTTC.

This clone was detected a few times. V is TRBV11-3 and J is TRBJ2-5; D not certain. The V end was cut by 0 bases, the J end by 7 bases, with 9 bases between. This CDR3 comprises 13 residues. Germline CDR1 reads SGHNT; CDR2 reads YENEEA. This CDR3 reads CASSLDGTGTQYF. The CDR3 DNA follows: TGTGCCAGCAGCTTAGACGGCACGGGGACCCAGTACTTC.

This clone was found a few times. J is TRBJ1-1 and V is TRBV7-8; D gene unclear. The CDR3 is 13 amino acids. V lost 5 bases, J lost 0 bases, and 7 bases lay in between. Germline CDR1 reads SGHVS; CDR2 reads FQNEAQ. Here the CDR3 DNA reads TGTGCCAGCAGCCCCCAAATGAACACTGAAGCTTTCTTT. This gives the protein CASSPQMNTEAFF.

This clone was counted between two and nine times. V usage is TRBV6-5 and J usage is TRBJ1-1; a weak D match, TRBD1 (6 bases). The CDR3 loop spans 14 amino acids. Germline V gives CDR1 MNHEY, CDR2 SVGAGI. The V gene lost 8 bases and the J gene lost 2 bases, with 15 bases spanning the gap. The CDR3 loop reads CASSRGARNTEAFF. The CDR3 DNA is TGTGCCAGCTCCCGGGGGGCGCGAAACACTGAAGCTTTCTTT.

This sequence joins TRBV21-1 and TRBJ2-7; the table names TRBD2, a call not compared with the DNA. TRBV21-1 is flagged as a pseudogene. The CDR3 is 16 residues long. CDR3 sequence (DNA): TGTGCCAGCAGCGGACCACGGGAGGGGGCGATCTACGAGCAGTACTTC. It specifies CASSGPREGAIYEQYF.

This clone was observed a few times. This chain joins TRBV11-2 and TRBJ2-4; D unresolved. V was clipped by 0 bases and J by 0 bases, with 15 bases between them. The CDR3 has 18 residues. From germline, CDR1 is SGHAT and CDR2 FQNNGV. In nucleotides, the CDR3 is TGTGCCAGCAGCTTAGACTTTAGTAGAGTAATAGCCAAAAACATTCAGTACTTC. Residues: CASSLDFSRVIAKNIQYF. The full variable domain, rest sourced from reference TRBV11-2 and TRBJ2-4, is EAGVAQSPRYKIIEKRQSVAFWCNPISGHATLYWYQQILGQGPKLLIQFQNNGVVDDSQLPKDRFSAERLKGVDSTLKIQPAKLEDSAVYLCASSLDFSRVIAKNIQYFGAGTRLSVL.

This clone was seen only once. The rearrangement links TRBV7-6 to TRBJ1-4, with TRBD1 as a possible D gene (6 bases). The CDR3 has 15 amino acids. CDR1 is SGHVS, CDR2 FNYEAQ, per germline. Trimming pared 2 bases from V and 0 bases from J, leaving 7 bases between. In DNA, the CDR3 is TGTGCCAGCAGCTTAAACAGGGCAACTAATGAAAAACTGTTTTTT. It yields the protein CASSLNRATNEKLFF.

In this sample, this clone turned up a few times. The chain recombines TRBV30 with TRBJ2-7; D not resolved. This CDR3 has 15 amino acids. From germline, CDR1 is GTSNPN and CDR2 SVGIG (reference sequence). The V and J ends lost 3 bases and 0 bases respectively, with 15 bases between them. The CDR3 DNA sequence: TGTGCCTGGAGCGGTGAACACGGGTACTCCTACGAGCAGTACTTC. Protein sequence: CAWSGEHGYSYEQYF.

This clone was seen only a few times. This chain connects TRBV7-2 to TRBJ1-5; TRBD1 matches at 9 bases. From germline, CDR1 is SGHTA and CDR2 FQGNSA. The CDR3 is 15 residues long. J gave up 4 bases and V 1 base, and 2 bases lay outside the gene matches. The CDR3 protein is CASSLDGQGNQPQHF. The CDR3 DNA follows: TGTGCCAGCAGCTTAGACGGACAGGGGAATCAGCCCCAGCATTTT.

This clone showed up just a few times. This chain uses TRBV7-2 with TRBJ1-4; TRBD1 matches 12 bases. Germline lookup yields CDR1 SGHTA and CDR2 FQGNSA. V lost 4 bases, J lost 8 bases, and 2 bases stayed unmatched. The CDR3 extends over 14 amino acids. The DNA for the CDR3 is TGTGCCAGCAGCTCGGGACAGGGGGCAGAAAAACTGTTTTTT. The encoded protein is CASSSGQGAEKLFF.

This clone has just one count. The gene calls are TRBV7-6 and TRBJ1-1, with 9 bases aligning to TRBD1. V shed 2 bases, J shed 1 base, and the junction held 5 bases outside the gene matches. The CDR3 has 16 amino acids. Germline CDR1 and CDR2: SGHVS and FNYEAQ. CDR3 amino acids: CASSLRPGQGNTEAFF. CDR3 DNA sequence: TGTGCCAGCAGCTTAAGGCCGGGACAGGGGAACACTGAAGCTTTCTTT.

The chain is built from TRBV29-1 and TRBJ2-2; D may be TRBD1 (6 bases). Trimming removed 4 bases from V and 2 bases from J, with 11 bases in between. CDR1 is SQVTM, CDR2 ANQGSEA, per germline. This CDR3 region has 14 residues. The CDR3 region has the DNA TGCAGCGTTGGAGGGACAAGTAACACCGGGGAGCTGTTTTTT. Its protein is CSVGGTSNTGELFF.

This clone was observed a few times. The CDR3 nucleotides are TGCGCCAGCAGTCGCCCGGGACAGGGGCAAAGCACTGAAGCTTTCTTT. Translated: CASSRPGQGQSTEAFF. The rearrangement links TRBV23-1 to TRBJ1-1; 10 bases align to TRBD1. TRBV23-1 is an open reading frame whose function is uncertain. The CDR3 is 16 residues long. Trimming cost V 4 bases and J 4 bases; bases outside gene matches: 9.

The CDR3, as DNA: TGTGCCAGCAGCCCACTTGGCGGCCACACAGATACGCAGTATTTT. Protein sequence: CASSPLGGHTDTQYF. V gene TRBV6-6 combines with J gene TRBJ2-3; D is undetermined. The CDR3 is 15 residues long. Germline loops: CDR1 MNHNY, CDR2 SVGAGI (reference sequence). V shed 6 bases and J shed 2 bases, with 15 bases lying between them.

This clone came up a few times. This sequence joins TRBV5-4 and TRBJ1-2; D is possibly TRBD1 (6 bases). V was pared by 3 bases and J by 5 bases, with 17 bases between. This CDR3 contains 15 residues. Germline V gene data show CDR1 as SGHNT and CDR2 as YYREEE (reference sequence). The CDR3 is CASSSSPDRRYGYTF. The CDR3 DNA is TGTGCCAGCAGCTCCTCTCCGGACAGACGGTATGGCTACACCTTC.

This chain links TRBV7-2 with TRBJ2-7; D remains ambiguous. With 3 bases removed from V and 2 bases from J, the gap between germline ends came to 8 bases. The CDR3 totals 13 residues. Germline lookup yields CDR1 SGHTA and CDR2 FQGNSA. The CDR3, as DNA: TGTGCCAGCAGCTTCTTCACTACCTACGAGCAGTACTTC. As protein: CASSFFTTYEQYF.

The rearrangement links TRBV30 to TRBJ2-5, with D uncertain. This CDR3 comprises 14 residues. Germline CDR1 GTSNPN, CDR2 SVGIG (reference sequence). V was trimmed by 1 base and J by 5 bases, leaving 14 bases between them. CDR3 region: CAWSDTGLRETQYF. The CDR3 DNA is TGTGCCTGGAGTGACACGGGTTTAAGGGAGACCCAGTACTTC.

This clone showed up just a few times. The V call is TRBV6-6, the J call TRBJ2-7; D gene uncertain. Germline lookup yields CDR1 MNHNY and CDR2 SVGAGI (reference sequence). There are 16 residues in the CDR3. V was trimmed by 0 bases and J by 9 bases, leaving 21 bases between them. In nucleotides, the CDR3 is TGTGCCAGCAGTTACTCATCCATGCGGAACACCGCGGTGCAGTACTTC. It yields the protein CASSYSSMRNTAVQYF.

The chain joins TRBV11-2 to TRBJ1-2; perhaps TRBD1 as D (5 bases). The V end lost 5 bases, the J end lost 2 bases, and 15 bases lay between the germline ends. The germline V gene encodes CDR1 SGHAT and CDR2 FQNNGV. There are 15 residues in the CDR3. CDR3 in amino acids: CASSTIRGSNYGYTF. CDR3 in DNA: TGTGCCAGCAGCACCATTAGGGGATCCAACTATGGCTACACCTTC.

A few counts support this clone. The rearrangement uses TRBV6-5 and TRBJ1-1; D unclear. This CDR3 has 13 amino acids. V was pared by 7 bases and J by 9 bases, with 18 bases between. Germline V lookup: CDR1 MNHEY, CDR2 SVGAGI. The CDR3: CASNSPGVIQAFF. CDR3 in DNA: TGTGCCAGCAATAGTCCAGGCGTAATACAAGCTTTCTTT.

This clone is a singleton in its sample. The chain recombines TRBV18 with TRBJ1-1; D might be TRBD1 (6 bases). In germline, CDR1 is KGHSH, CDR2 LQKENI. This CDR3 comprises 14 residues. V was shortened by 3 bases and J by 2 bases, with 10 bases between the two germline ends. This CDR3 is CASSPGGGNTEAFF. The CDR3 region has the DNA TGTGCCAGCTCACCCGGGGGGGGCAACACTGAAGCTTTCTTT.

This clone was observed a handful of times. The conserved phenylalanine or tryptophan is not found at the CDR3 terminus, so this likely reflects a read error. The limits of the CDR3 on the DNA are not certain, so only TCRdb's listed CDR3 is given. The chain couples TRBV10-3 to TRBJ2-7; the DNA was not used to check the table's D call, TRBD2. CDR1 ENHRY and CDR2 SYGVKD come from the germline V gene. The CDR3 region is 11 residues in length, termini included. CDR3 sequence: CAISEGRETVI.

J is TRBJ2-1 and V is TRBV9; the match to TRBD2 covers 8 bases. J was trimmed by 6 bases and V by 2 bases; bases with no gene match: 7. Per the germline V gene, CDR1 is SGDLS and CDR2 is YYNGEE. CDR3 length: 15 residues. CDR3 region: CASSVLSGSLNEQFF. The CDR3 nucleotides read TGTGCCAGCAGCGTTCTAAGCGGGAGTCTCAATGAGCAGTTCTTC.

V and J are TRBV5-1 and TRBJ1-1; D is unclear. With 3 bases removed from V and 2 bases from J, the gap between germline ends came to 2 bases. The CDR3 length is 11 residues. Looked up from germline, CDR1 is SGHRS and CDR2 is YFSETQ. The chain's CDR3 is CASSSNTEAFF. Here the CDR3 DNA reads TGCGCCAGCAGCTCTAACACTGAAGCTTTCTTT.

This clone was observed a handful of times. This chain connects TRBV7-9 to TRBJ2-1; D is undetermined. Germline assignment: CDR1 SEHNR and CDR2 FQNEAQ (reference sequence). The CDR3 has 12 residues. Deletions cut 5 bases from V and 8 bases from J, with 10 bases between. The CDR3 reads CASSVSGHEQFF. Written as DNA, the CDR3 is TGTGCCAGCAGCGTATCAGGTCATGAGCAGTTCTTC.

The chain recombines TRBV9 with TRBJ2-3; the D gene is possibly TRBD2 (7 bases). The CDR3 consists of 16 residues. Per the germline V gene, CDR1 is SGDLS and CDR2 is YYNGEE. V was pared by 0 bases and J by 5 bases, with 16 bases between. Here the CDR3 DNA reads TGTGCCAGCAGCGTAGCTGACGGGGGGCCCAAAGATACGCAGTATTTT. Residues: CASSVADGGPKDTQYF.

The chain recombines TRBV30 with TRBJ1-3, with D unclear. V lost 0 bases to trimming and J lost 5 bases, with 11 bases between them. Germline CDR1 and CDR2: GTSNPN and SVGIG (reference sequence). The CDR3 is 14 residues long. The CDR3 DNA follows: TGTGCCTGGAGTGTTCGCGGGCCGCGAAACACCATATATTTT. Encoded protein: CAWSVRGPRNTIYF.